This T cell receptor beta chain was identified during a study of identical twins. General study points: Fewer insertions marked abundant cord blood beta clonotypes; young adult naive trended weakly, memory not at all.

Remarks on this clonotype: No antigen is known for it.

TCRdb re-analysed the 5' RACE reads in MiXCR, keeping a single row per CDR3 protein. The table records some 190,000 distinct CDR3 sequences, around 15% of them present only once. Germline assignment: CDR1 MNHEY and CDR2 SVGEGT. The CDR3 is 15 residues long. V gave up 6 bases and J gave up 4 bases; unmatched junction bases: 10. These data also formed part of another study, on T cells expressing NK-cell markers. That study reports: Obtained from sorted CD3+CD56+NKG2C+, CD3+CD56+NKG2C- and CD3+CD56-NKG2C+ T cells were the TCR beta repertoires. Sequenced donors, eight in total, included seven who were HCMV-seropositive and one who was seronegative. For a handful of donors, the dominant NKG2C+ clonotypes made up roughly 1.0-7.0% of their CD8+ T cells.

The sequence derives from a woman in her late teens or twenties in good health. Sequenced: CD8+ T cells sorted from blood. The chain joins TRBV6-2 or TRBV6-3 to TRBJ1-1; 8 nucleotides agree with TRBD1. The CDR3, as DNA: TGTGCCAGCAGGCCACTGGACAGGGCCTCCACTGAAGCTTTCTTT. Protein product: CASRPLDRASTEAFF.